The 21 T cell receptor beta chains below were found in one sample sequenced in a study of blood T cell repertoires in COVID-19. Here immunoSEQ multiplex PCR was the method, and the copy in TCRdb shows in-frame clones only, minus some. The repertoire holds 200,000 to 300,000 clones, with over 80% as singletons. Material: peripheral blood. These receptors came from a man between 35 and 55 years old with acute or convalescent COVID-19.

This clone was found once. The chain employs TRBV6-5 and TRBJ2-1, with 9 bases fitting TRBD1. From germline, CDR1 is MNHEY and CDR2 SVGAGI. Losses at the gene ends were 5 bases for V and 7 bases for J; bases not matched to a gene: 6. The CDR3 is 14 amino acids. Here the CDR3 reads CASSRPGQGNEQFF. CDR3 nucleotides: TGTGCCAGCAGTCGACCGGGACAGGGTAATGAGCAGTTCTTC.

The chain joins TRBV28 to TRBJ2-5, with D perhaps matching TRBD2 (5 bases). V lost 3 bases to trimming and J lost 4 bases, with 9 bases between them. Germline V gene lookup returns CDR1 MDHEN and CDR2 SYDVKM. The CDR3 runs 13 residues. CDR3 sequence reads: CASSLMGAETQYF. In DNA form, the CDR3 reads TGTGCCAGCAGTTTGATGGGAGCAGAGACCCAGTACTTC. Combining the CDR3 with reference TRBV28 and TRBJ2-5 gives the whole variable domain DVKVTQSSRYLVKRTGEKVFLECVQDMDHENMFWYRQDPGLGLRLIYFSYDVKMKEKGDIPEGYSVSREKKERFSLILESASTNQTSMYLCASSLMGAETQYFGPGTRLLVL.

This chain joins TRBV4-3 and TRBJ1-4; D is unclear. Germline-derived CDR1 and CDR2 are LGHNA and YSLEER. V shed 0 bases and J shed 13 bases, with 12 bases lying between them. The CDR3 runs to 13 residues. CDR3 loop: CASSQDLGRLLFF. Here the CDR3 DNA reads TGCGCCAGCAGCCAAGATTTGGGCAGGTTACTGTTTTTT.

This clone was seen a handful of times. The V gene is TRBV2, the J gene TRBJ1-5, with D perhaps TRBD1 (6 bases). Germline V gene data show CDR1 as SNHLY and CDR2 as FYNNEI. Trimming stripped 6 bases from V and 8 bases from J, with 14 bases between. CDR3 length equals 13 residues. CDR3 loop: CASREQGSKPQHF. The CDR3 coding sequence is TGTGCCAGCAGGGAACAGGGTAGCAAGCCCCAGCATTTT.

The chain recombines TRBV9 with TRBJ2-2; tentatively, D is TRBD1 (6 bases). The CDR3 consists of 15 residues. Germline CDR1 reads SGDLS; CDR2 reads YYNGEE. V shed 5 bases and J shed 0 bases, with 11 bases lying between them. The CDR3 DNA follows: TGTGCCAGCAGGTCCGGGACAACGAACACCGGGGAGCTGTTTTTT. Translated: CASRSGTTNTGELFF.

V gene TRBV3-1 (or the pseudogene TRBV3-2) combines with J gene TRBJ1-6; D is possibly TRBD1 (6 bases). With 0 bases removed from V and 0 bases from J, the gap between germline ends came to 12 bases. The CDR3 contains 18 residues. Looked up from germline, CDR1 is LGHDT and CDR2 is YNNKEL (reference sequence). CDR3 in amino acids: CASSQDLGGSSYNSPLHF. The CDR3, as DNA: TGTGCCAGCAGCCAAGATTTAGGGGGAAGCTCCTATAATTCACCCCTCCACTTT.

This clone appeared a single time. The gene calls are TRBV27 and TRBJ1-2; D is unresolved. The CDR3 has 13 residues. V shed 5 bases and J shed 8 bases, with 15 bases lying between them. Germline loops: CDR1 MNHEY, CDR2 SMNVEV (reference sequence). CDR3 in DNA: TGTGCCAGCAGTACGTTAGCGGGTAGGGGCTACACCTTC. This translates into CASSTLAGRGYTF.

The chain uses TRBV9 and TRBJ2-3; 9 bases fit TRBD2. Looked up from germline, CDR1 is SGDLS and CDR2 is YYNGEE. CDR3 length: 17 amino acids. J lost 4 bases, V lost 2 bases, and 11 bases had no gene match. CDR3 sequence (DNA): TGTGCCAGCAGCGTTCATGCGGGAGGGGGAAGAGCAGATACGCAGTATTTT. It is translated as CASSVHAGGGRADTQYF.

The rearrangement links TRBV18 to TRBJ2-7; 8 nucleotides line up with TRBD1. The CDR3 length is 14 residues. Trimming removed 2 bases from V and 6 bases from J; junction bases left unmatched: 6. Germline V gene lookup returns CDR1 KGHSH and CDR2 LQKENI. The CDR3 is CASSPSTGAGEQYF. CDR3 DNA sequence: TGTGCCAGCTCACCATCGACAGGGGCGGGCGAGCAGTACTTC.

This sequence joins TRBV5-1 and TRBJ2-1; D gene uncertain. CDR1 and CDR2 from the germline V gene are SGHRS and YFSETQ. Deletions cut 4 bases from V and 3 bases from J, with 20 bases between. This CDR3 spans 17 amino acids. The CDR3 DNA is TGCGCCAGCAGCCATAAACGCGAACAGCTAAACTACAATGAGCAGTTCTTC. It codes for CASSHKREQLNYNEQFF.

This clone was counted a single time. The DNA for the CDR3 is TGTGCCAGCGGAAGGACAGGGCACCAAGAGACCCAGTACTTC. This encodes CASGRTGHQETQYF. The rearrangement uses TRBV27 and TRBJ2-5; TRBD1 agrees at 8 bases. The CDR3 covers 14 residues. With V trimmed by 8 bases and J by 0 bases, 5 bases remained unmatched. Germline loops: CDR1 MNHEY, CDR2 SMNVEV (reference sequence).

This clone showed up just a few times. This rearrangement joins TRBV4-2 to TRBJ1-5; possibly TRBD1 for D (5 bases). The V gene lost 1 base and the J gene lost 5 bases, with 15 bases spanning the gap. Germline CDR1 and CDR2: LGHNA and YNFKEQ. The CDR3 has 16 amino acids. CDR3 protein: CASSQVGGGADQPQHF. The CDR3 DNA is TGTGCCAGCAGCCAAGTTGGAGGAGGGGCGGATCAGCCCCAGCATTTT.

This chain connects TRBV29-1 to TRBJ1-2, with TRBD1 identical over 7 bases. There are 14 residues in the CDR3. Per germline, CDR1 SQVTM and CDR2 ANQGSEA. The J segment lost 0 bases and the V segment lost 3 bases, leaving 4 bases of the junction unmatched. The CDR3 nucleotides are TGCAGCGTTGAGAAAACAGGGGCTAACTATGGCTACACCTTC. Translation: CSVEKTGANYGYTF.

Remarks on this clone: Other DNA sequences in the same sample also yield this CDR3. The V call is TRBV7-3, the J call TRBJ1-6, with a tentative D call TRBD1 (5 bases). V lost 4 bases and J 7 bases, leaving 14 bases between the germline ends. The CDR3 totals 15 residues. Germline values: CDR1 SGHTA, CDR2 FQGTGA. CDR3 DNA sequence: TGTGCCAGCAGCTCTTCCGGGACTAGAAATTCACCCCTCCACTTT. This encodes CASSSSGTRNSPLHF.

This chain connects TRBV7-9 to TRBJ2-1, with D perhaps matching TRBD2 (5 bases). Germline V gives CDR1 SEHNR, CDR2 FQNEAQ (reference sequence). This CDR3 is 15 amino acids long. V lost 3 bases to trimming and J lost 1 base, with 10 bases between them. The CDR3 loop reads CASSFWRVSYNEQFF. In nucleotides, the CDR3 is TGTGCCAGCAGCTTCTGGCGGGTTTCCTACAATGAGCAGTTCTTC. Supplemented by reference TRBV7-9 and TRBJ2-1, the full variable domain reads DTGVSQNPRHKITKRGQNVTFRCDPISEHNRLYWYRQTLGQGPEFLTYFQNEAQLEKSRLLSDRFSAERPKGSFSTLEIQRTEQGDSAMYLCASSFWRVSYNEQFFGPGTRLTVL.

The V call is TRBV6-4, the J call TRBJ2-7; TRBD2 matches at 9 bases. The CDR3 is made up of 15 amino acids. Per germline, CDR1 MRHNA and CDR2 SNTAGT. The junction had 8 bases not matched to a gene; V was cut back by 4 bases and J by 4 bases. CDR3 region: CASSVRAGGVYEQYF. CDR3 bases: TGTGCCAGCAGTGTCAGAGCGGGAGGTGTTTACGAGCAGTACTTC.

This chain uses TRBV6-1 with TRBJ2-7; 11 positions agree with TRBD1. The CDR3 contains 18 residues. Germline CDR1 reads MNHNS; CDR2 reads SASEGT. Trimming cost V 3 bases and J 5 bases; bases outside gene matches: 15. CDR3 protein: CASSDGGTGGPGSHEQYF. In DNA form, the CDR3 reads TGTGCCAGCAGTGATGGAGGGACAGGGGGTCCTGGGTCCCACGAGCAGTACTTC.

The chain has TRBV4-1 and TRBJ2-5; D is perhaps TRBD1 (5 bases). Germline-derived CDR1 and CDR2 are MGHRA and YSYEKL. Trimming took 0 bases from V and 6 from J, leaving 14 bases between them. The CDR3 is 15 amino acids. CDR3 loop: CASSQEGAPAQTQYF. The CDR3 DNA is TGCGCCAGCAGCCAAGAAGGGGCTCCCGCCCAGACCCAGTACTTC.

In its sample, this clone was seen a few times. The chain uses TRBV13 and TRBJ1-1, with D unresolved. Trimming pared 1 base from V and 6 bases from J, leaving 12 bases between. Germline CDR1 and CDR2: PRHDT and FYEKMQ (reference sequence). This CDR3 comprises 14 residues. CDR3 region: CASSLDGVGPEAFF. CDR3 DNA: TGTGCCAGCAGCTTAGACGGGGTAGGGCCTGAAGCTTTCTTT.

The chain joins TRBV6-4 to TRBJ1-6; maybe TRBD1 (5 bases). Germline CDR1 is MRHNA and CDR2 is SNTAGT. The V end lost 3 bases, the J end lost 7 bases, and 13 bases lay between the germline ends. The CDR3 contains 15 residues. The CDR3 loop is CASSEVGGRNSPLHF. The CDR3, as DNA: TGTGCCAGCAGTGAGGTGGGGGGAAGGAATTCACCCCTCCACTTT.

This chain's CDR3 is CASSPVAVLAYEQYF. In DNA, the CDR3 is TGTGCCAGCAGCCCGGTGGCGGTTCTGGCGTACGAGCAGTACTTC. The chain carries TRBV11-1 and TRBJ2-7; no firm D call. The CDR3 sequence is 15 residues long. Trimming pared 5 bases from V and 4 bases from J, leaving 18 bases between. CDR1 is SGHAT and CDR2 is FQDESV in the germline V gene (reference sequence). Full variable domain (outside the CDR3, taken from reference TRBV11-1 and TRBJ2-7): EAEVAQSPRYKITEKSQAVAFWCDPISGHATLYWYRQILGQGPELLVQFQDESVVDDSQLPKDRFSAERLKGVDSTLKIQPAELGDSAMYLCASSPVAVLAYEQYFGPGTRLTVT.